This paragraph covers one TCR beta chain sequence. Its antigen is unknown. Study-wide results and caveats: The larger cohort examined one V-J beta rearrangement, not whole repertoires. The TCR gene usage of tumor memory CD4+ T cells clustered together with blood and lymph node memory CD4+ cells and with lymph node naive CD4+ cells.

This CDR3 spans 13 amino acids. Germline CDR1 reads SGHTA; CDR2 reads FQGTGA. V was pared by 3 bases and J by 6 bases, with 5 bases of the junction left unmatched. Semi-nested PCR with Nested Universal Primer A followed constant-region reverse priming of full-length variable regions. One entry per CDR3 protein, called by TCRdb with MiXCR from the 5' RACE reads. The repertoire holds 5,000 or so distinct CDR3 sequences, more than 65% seen once, with around 3.3% in the top ten. Naive CD4+ T cells were purified with Tregs depleted by CD25. The sequenced sample was naive CD4+ T cells sorted from blood. Subset described: naive CD4+ T cells, CD4+CD45RA+CD25-. This chain uses TRBV7-3 with TRBJ2-7; 7 bases are a match to TRBD1. This sequence was found in a female donor with breast cancer. The CDR3 is CASSLNDRAEQYF. The CDR3 coding sequence is TGTGCCAGCAGCTTGAATGACAGGGCCGAGCAGTACTTC.